This TCR beta chain was sequenced during a study of cytomegalovirus exposure and HLA in healthy donors. This clone was counted only a few times. Primers included in the PCR were 60 Vbeta and 13 Jbeta primers. Produced via immunoSEQ multiplex PCR; TCRdb's table is partial and in-frame only. The table has over 100,000 clones, just under 70% seen once. Looked up from germline, CDR1 is ENHRY and CDR2 is SYGVKD. V gave up 2 bases and J gave up 4 bases; unmatched junction bases: 5. The CDR3 spans 15 residues. Sequencing was carried out using PBMCs. The V call is TRBV10-3, the J call TRBJ2-5; 9 bases map to TRBD2. The receptor comes from a woman in her seventies in good health and CMV-seropositive. CDR3 nucleotide sequence: TGTGCCATCAGTGAGGCGGGGGGGCTTGGAGAGACCCAGTACTTC. This codes for CAISEAGGLGETQYF.